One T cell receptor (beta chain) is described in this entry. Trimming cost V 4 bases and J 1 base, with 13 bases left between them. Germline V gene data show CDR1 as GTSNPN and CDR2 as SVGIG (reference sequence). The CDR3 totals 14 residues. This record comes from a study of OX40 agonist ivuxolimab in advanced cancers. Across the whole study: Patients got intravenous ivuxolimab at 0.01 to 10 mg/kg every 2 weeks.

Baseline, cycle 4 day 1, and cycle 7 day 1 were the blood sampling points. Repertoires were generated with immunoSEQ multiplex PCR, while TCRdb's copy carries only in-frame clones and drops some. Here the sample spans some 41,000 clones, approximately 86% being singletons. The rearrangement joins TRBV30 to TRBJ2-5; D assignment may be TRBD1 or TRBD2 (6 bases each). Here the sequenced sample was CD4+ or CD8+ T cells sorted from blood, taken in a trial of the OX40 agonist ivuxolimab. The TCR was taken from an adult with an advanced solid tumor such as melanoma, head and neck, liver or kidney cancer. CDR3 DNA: TGTGCCTGGAAGGTGGGGGGCCTCCAAGAGACCCAGTACTTC. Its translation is CAWKVGGLQETQYF. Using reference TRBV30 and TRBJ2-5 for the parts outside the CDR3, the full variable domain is SQTIHQWPATLVQPVGSPLSLECTVEGTSNPNLYWYRQAAGRGLQLLFYSVGIGQISSEVPQNLSASRPQDRQFILSSKKLLLSDSGFYLCAWKVGGLQETQYFGPGTRLLVL.